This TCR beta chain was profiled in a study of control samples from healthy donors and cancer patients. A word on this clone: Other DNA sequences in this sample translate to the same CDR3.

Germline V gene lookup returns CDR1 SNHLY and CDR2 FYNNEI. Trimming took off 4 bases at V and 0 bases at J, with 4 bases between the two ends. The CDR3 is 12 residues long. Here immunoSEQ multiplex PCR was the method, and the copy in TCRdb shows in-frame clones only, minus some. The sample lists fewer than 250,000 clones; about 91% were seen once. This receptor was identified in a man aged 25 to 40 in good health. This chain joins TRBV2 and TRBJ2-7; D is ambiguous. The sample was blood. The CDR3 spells CASSGGSYEQYF. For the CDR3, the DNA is TGTGCCAGCAGTGGAGGCTCCTACGAGCAGTACTTC.